This TCR beta chain was documented in a study of cytomegalovirus exposure and HLA in healthy donors. Looked up from germline, CDR1 is MNHNS and CDR2 is SASEGT. This CDR3 contains 12 residues. The ends were cut back, 1 base at V and 8 bases at J, with 5 bases in the middle. PCR was performed using 60 Vbeta and 13 Jbeta primers. Data came from immunoSEQ multiplex PCR; TCRdb stores just in-frame clones and leaves some out. The sample lists 180,000 or so clones; roughly four fifths were seen once. The count of this clone is one. The chain recombines TRBV6-1 with TRBJ1-4; D not resolved. Sequenced material: PBMCs. The source is a woman in her 50s in good health and CMV-seropositive. DNA for the CDR3: TGTGCCAGCAGTGAAGTGGCAGAAAAACTGTTTTTT. Translation: CASSEVAEKLFF.